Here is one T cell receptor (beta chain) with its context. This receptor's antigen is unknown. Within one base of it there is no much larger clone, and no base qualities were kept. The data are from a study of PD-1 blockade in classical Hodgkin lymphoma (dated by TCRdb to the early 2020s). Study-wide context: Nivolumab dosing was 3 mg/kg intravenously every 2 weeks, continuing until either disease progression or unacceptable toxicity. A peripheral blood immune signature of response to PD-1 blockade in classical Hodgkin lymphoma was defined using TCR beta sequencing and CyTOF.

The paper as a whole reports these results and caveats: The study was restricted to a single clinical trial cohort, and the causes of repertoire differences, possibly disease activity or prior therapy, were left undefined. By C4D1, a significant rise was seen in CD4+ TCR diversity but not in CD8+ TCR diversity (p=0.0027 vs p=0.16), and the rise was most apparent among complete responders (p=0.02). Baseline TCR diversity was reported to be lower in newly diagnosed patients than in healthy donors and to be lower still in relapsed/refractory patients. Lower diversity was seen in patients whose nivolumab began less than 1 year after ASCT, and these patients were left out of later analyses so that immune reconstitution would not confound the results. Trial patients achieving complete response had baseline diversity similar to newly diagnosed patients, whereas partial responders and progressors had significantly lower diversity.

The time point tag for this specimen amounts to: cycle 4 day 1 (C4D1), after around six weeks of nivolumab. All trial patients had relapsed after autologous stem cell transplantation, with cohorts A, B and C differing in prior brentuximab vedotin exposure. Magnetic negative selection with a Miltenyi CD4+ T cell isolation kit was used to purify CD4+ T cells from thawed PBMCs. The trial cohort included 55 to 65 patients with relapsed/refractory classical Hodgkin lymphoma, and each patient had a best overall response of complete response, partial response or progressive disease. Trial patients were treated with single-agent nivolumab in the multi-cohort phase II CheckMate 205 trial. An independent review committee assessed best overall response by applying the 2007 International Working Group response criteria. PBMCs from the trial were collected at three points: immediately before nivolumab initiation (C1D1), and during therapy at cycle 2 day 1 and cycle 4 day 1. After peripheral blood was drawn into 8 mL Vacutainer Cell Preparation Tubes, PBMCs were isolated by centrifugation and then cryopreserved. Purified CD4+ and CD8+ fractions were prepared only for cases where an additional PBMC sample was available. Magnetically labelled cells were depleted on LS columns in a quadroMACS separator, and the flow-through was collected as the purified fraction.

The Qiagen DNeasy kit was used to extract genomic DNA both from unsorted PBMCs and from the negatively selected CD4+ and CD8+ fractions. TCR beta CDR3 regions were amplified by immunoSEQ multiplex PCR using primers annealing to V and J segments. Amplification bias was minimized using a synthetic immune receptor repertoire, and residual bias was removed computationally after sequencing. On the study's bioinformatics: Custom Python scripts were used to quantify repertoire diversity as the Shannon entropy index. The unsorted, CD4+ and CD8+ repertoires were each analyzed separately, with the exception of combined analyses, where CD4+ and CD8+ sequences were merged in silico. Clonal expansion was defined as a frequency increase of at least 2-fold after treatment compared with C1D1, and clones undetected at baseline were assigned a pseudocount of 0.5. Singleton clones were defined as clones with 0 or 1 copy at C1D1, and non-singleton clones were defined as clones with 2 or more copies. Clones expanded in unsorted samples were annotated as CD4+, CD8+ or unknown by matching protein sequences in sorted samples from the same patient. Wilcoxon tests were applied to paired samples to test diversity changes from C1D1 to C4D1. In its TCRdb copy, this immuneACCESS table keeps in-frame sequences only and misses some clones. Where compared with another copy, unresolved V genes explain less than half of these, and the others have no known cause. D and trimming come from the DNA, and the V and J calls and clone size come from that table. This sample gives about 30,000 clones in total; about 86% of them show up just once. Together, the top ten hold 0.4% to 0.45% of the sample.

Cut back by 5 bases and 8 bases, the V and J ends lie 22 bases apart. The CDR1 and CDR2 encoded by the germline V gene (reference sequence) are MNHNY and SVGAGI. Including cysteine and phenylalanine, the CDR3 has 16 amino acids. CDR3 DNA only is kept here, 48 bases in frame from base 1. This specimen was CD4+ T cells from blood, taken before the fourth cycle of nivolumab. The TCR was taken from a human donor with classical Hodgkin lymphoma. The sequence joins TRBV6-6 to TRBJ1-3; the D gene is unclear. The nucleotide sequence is TGTGCCAGCAGTACCAAGGTCGGGCAATTCGGGGACACCATATATTTT. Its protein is CASSTKVGQFGDTIYF.